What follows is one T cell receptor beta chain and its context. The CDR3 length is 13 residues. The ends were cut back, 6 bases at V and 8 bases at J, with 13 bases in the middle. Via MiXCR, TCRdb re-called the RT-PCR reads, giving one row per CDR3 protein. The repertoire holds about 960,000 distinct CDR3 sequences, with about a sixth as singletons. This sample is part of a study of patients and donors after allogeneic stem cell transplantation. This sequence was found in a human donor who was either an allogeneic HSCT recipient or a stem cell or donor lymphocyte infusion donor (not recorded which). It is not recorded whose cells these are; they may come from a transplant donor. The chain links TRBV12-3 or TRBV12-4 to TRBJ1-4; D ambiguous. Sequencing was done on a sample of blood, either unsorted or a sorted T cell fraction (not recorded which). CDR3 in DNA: TGTGCCAGCAGCCCTTCCGAGGAAGAAAAACTGTTTTTT. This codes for CASSPSEEEKLFF.